These 15 T cell receptor beta chains came from one sample sequenced in a study of radiotherapy plus CTLA-4 blockade in lung cancer. TCRdb's table, derived via immunoSEQ multiplex PCR, lists solely in-frame clones and lacks some. The profile shows around 90,000 clones, roughly four fifths of them singletons. Sequencing was performed on peripheral blood, taken from a patient treated with radiotherapy plus ipilimumab. Source of these receptors: a human donor with non-small cell lung cancer that progressed on radiotherapy plus ipilimumab.

The chain employs TRBV11-3 and TRBJ2-5; the match to TRBD2 covers 10 bases. Trimming took 3 bases from V and 5 from J; bases not matched to a gene: 6. Germline V gives CDR1 SGHNT, CDR2 YENEEA. The CDR3 is 15 amino acids. The CDR3 protein is CASSFGTSVLETQYF. The CDR3 nucleotides read TGTGCCAGCAGCTTTGGGACTAGCGTGCTGGAGACCCAGTACTTC.

The V gene is TRBV5-4, the J gene TRBJ2-5, with 9 bases lining up with TRBD1. CDR3 length: 14 amino acids. The germline V gene encodes CDR1 SGHNT and CDR2 YYREEE (reference sequence). The J segment lost 5 bases and the V segment lost 3 bases, leaving 5 bases of the junction unmatched. The CDR3 spells CASSSQGARETQYF. CDR3 bases: TGTGCCAGCAGCTCACAGGGGGCGCGGGAGACCCAGTACTTC.

The chain has TRBV6-5 and TRBJ2-5; D might be TRBD2 (6 bases). Trimming removed 6 bases at V and 5 bases at J, with 13 bases between. The length of the CDR3 is 13 residues. CDR1 is MNHEY, CDR2 SVGAGI, per germline. CDR3 amino acids: CASRKAGTETQYF. The CDR3, as DNA: TGTGCCAGCAGAAAAGCGGGTACGGAGACCCAGTACTTC.

The CDR3 here is CASSLDPATGANVLTF. Here the CDR3 DNA reads TGCGCCAGCAGCTTGGACCCGGCCACTGGGGCCAACGTCCTGACTTTC. This chain connects TRBV5-1 to TRBJ2-6, with D unresolved. V was shortened by 0 bases and J by 2 bases, with 9 bases between the two germline ends. The V gene's germline CDR1 is SGHRS and CDR2 YFSETQ. The CDR3 sequence is 16 residues long.

The rearrangement links TRBV4-1 to TRBJ1-3, with D maybe TRBD1 (6 bases). Trimming removed 4 bases at V and 7 bases at J, with 17 bases between. The CDR3 covers 15 residues. Germline V gene sequence: CDR1 MGHRA, CDR2 YSYEKL. This CDR3 is CASSRLQGTLNTIYF. The CDR3 coding sequence is TGCGCCAGCAGCCGCTTACAGGGTACCCTCAACACCATATATTTT.

The chain combines TRBV7-8 with TRBJ2-7; 10 positions agree with TRBD2. The CDR3 is 17 amino acids. Germline assignment: CDR1 SGHVS and CDR2 FQNEAQ. Trimming at V came to 1 base and at J to 3 bases, leaving 9 bases not matched to a gene. The CDR3 spells CASSLGRLLAGHYEQYF. The CDR3 DNA reads as TGTGCCAGCAGCTTAGGGCGCCTACTAGCGGGACACTACGAGCAGTACTTC.

The gene calls are TRBV4-1 and TRBJ1-2, with 7 bases matching TRBD1. V dropped 3 bases and J dropped 4; count of bases not matched to a gene: 8. Germline values: CDR1 MGHRA, CDR2 YSYEKL. CDR3 length: 15 amino acids. CDR3 DNA sequence: TGCGCCAGCAGCCAGTCAGACAGGGTTACCTATGGCTACACCTTC. Its protein is CASSQSDRVTYGYTF.

This clone was picked up a small number of times. The chain uses TRBV2 and TRBJ2-1, with a possible D match to TRBD2 (6 bases). Trimming pared 3 bases from V and 2 bases from J, leaving 11 bases between. Looked up from germline, CDR1 is SNHLY and CDR2 is FYNNEI. The CDR3 is 15 residues long. CDR3 in amino acids: CASSDLATTYNEQFF. The CDR3 bases are TGTGCCAGCAGTGACCTAGCGACTACCTACAATGAGCAGTTCTTC.

The rearrangement joins TRBV4-3 to TRBJ1-1; the match to TRBD1 covers 8 bases. V shed 1 base and J 4 bases; nucleotides not matched to a gene: 8. Germline-derived CDR1 and CDR2 are LGHNA and YSLEER. CDR3 size: 16 residues. The CDR3 spells CASSQGGTGLVTEAFF. DNA of the CDR3: TGCGCCAGCAGCCAAGGGGGGACAGGCCTGGTCACTGAAGCTTTCTTT.

The chain's CDR3 is CASSLKGINTIYF. CDR3 DNA: TGTGCCAGCAGCTTAAAGGGCATAAACACCATATATTTT. The chain links TRBV5-8 to TRBJ1-3; D remains unclear. The CDR3 extends over 13 amino acids. The V and J ends lost 2 bases and 6 bases respectively, with 9 bases between them. Germline V CDR1 and CDR2: SGHTS, YDEGEE.

This sequence joins TRBV2 and TRBJ1-1; possible D gene TRBD1, 5 bases. The germline V gene encodes CDR1 SNHLY and CDR2 FYNNEI. V was cut by 6 bases and J by 4 bases, with 21 bases left in between. CDR3 size: 16 residues. The CDR3 DNA follows: TGTGCCAGCAGCCCCATTTGGCAGGGCTTGCTCACTGAAGCTTTCTTT. Its translation: CASSPIWQGLLTEAFF. Full variable domain (rest looked up from reference TRBV2 and TRBJ1-1): EPEVTQTPSHQVTQMGQEVILRCVPISNHLYFYWYRQILGQKVEFLVSFYNNEISEKSEIFDDQFSVERPDGSNFTLKIRSTKLEDSAMYFCASSPIWQGLLTEAFFGQGTRLTVV.

The chain has TRBV4-1 and TRBJ2-1, with D tentatively TRBD2 (6 bases). Trimming took off 2 bases at V and 7 bases at J, with 18 bases between the two ends. Germline V CDR1 and CDR2: MGHRA, YSYEKL. This CDR3 is 16 amino acids long. CDR3 amino acids: CASSQTGTPLLNEQFF. The DNA for the CDR3 is TGCGCCAGCAGCCAAACCGGGACTCCCTTACTGAATGAGCAGTTCTTC.

The rearrangement links TRBV27 to TRBJ1-2; 9 nucleotides agree with TRBD1. J lost 4 bases, V lost 5 bases, and 5 bases had no gene match. The CDR3 sequence is 14 residues long. Germline V lookup: CDR1 MNHEY, CDR2 SMNVEV (reference sequence). CDR3 sequence (DNA): TGTGCCAGCAGTGACCCGGGACAGGGCTATGGCTACACCTTC. Translating it yields CASSDPGQGYGYTF.

This clone turned up a few times. The chain couples TRBV18 to TRBJ2-5; the D gene is possibly TRBD2 (6 bases). This CDR3 spans 17 amino acids. Between the trimmed V and J ends, which lost 2 bases and 2 bases, there was a span of 18 bases. Germline V CDR1 and CDR2: KGHSH, LQKENI. CDR3: CASSPASPSEQQETQYF. CDR3 sequence (DNA): TGTGCCAGCTCACCAGCTAGTCCTAGCGAGCAACAAGAGACCCAGTACTTC.

The chain joins TRBV10-3 to TRBJ2-4; TRBD2 might be the D (5 bases). V was cut by 2 bases and J by 0 bases, with 17 bases left in between. Germline V gene sequence: CDR1 ENHRY, CDR2 SYGVKD. This CDR3 is built from 18 residues. CDR3 region: CAISEVEAIHLAKNIQYF. DNA of the CDR3: TGTGCCATCAGTGAGGTGGAGGCGATCCACCTAGCCAAAAACATTCAGTACTTC.